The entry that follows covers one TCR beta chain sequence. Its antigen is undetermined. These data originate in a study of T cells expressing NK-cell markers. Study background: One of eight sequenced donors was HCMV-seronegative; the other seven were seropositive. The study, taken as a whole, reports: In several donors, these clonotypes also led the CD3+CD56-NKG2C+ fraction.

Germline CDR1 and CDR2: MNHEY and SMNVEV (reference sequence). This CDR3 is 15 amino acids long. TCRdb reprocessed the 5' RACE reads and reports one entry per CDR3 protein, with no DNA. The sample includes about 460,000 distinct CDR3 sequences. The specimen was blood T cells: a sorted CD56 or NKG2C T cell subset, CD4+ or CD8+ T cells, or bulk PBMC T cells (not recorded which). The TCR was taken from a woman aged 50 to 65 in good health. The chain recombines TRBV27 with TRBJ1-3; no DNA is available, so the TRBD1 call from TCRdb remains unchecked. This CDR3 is CASSLSDRGFNTIYF.